These 24 T cell receptor beta chains came from one sample sequenced in a study of blood T cells in healthy people across ages. Then a second PCR, running about 6 to 12 cycles, was carried out with a sample-barcoded 5' primer and a J-beta primer mix. TCRdb fed the 5' RACE reads into MiXCR, producing one record per CDR3 protein. The repertoire holds roughly 1.7 million distinct CDR3 sequences, with about 31% as singletons. Sequenced material: blood. The origin of the receptors is a woman aged 25 to 45 in good health.

Concerning this clonotype: Germline is not matched at one junction end, which may reflect a read error. The chain couples TRBV29-1 to TRBJ2-3, with D possibly being TRBD1 (5 bases). Germline assignment: CDR1 SQVTM and CDR2 ANQGSEA. This CDR3 contains 16 residues. The CDR3 DNA sequence: TGCAGCGTTGCCCCCATACGTAGGACCAGGGCAGATGCGCAGTATTTT. Amino acids: CSVAPIRRTRADAQYF.

This clonotype was picked up a small number of times. V and J are TRBV6-6 and TRBJ1-2, with 7 bases matching TRBD1. V was clipped by 7 bases and J by 1 base; unmatched bases: 6. The CDR3 sequence is 14 residues long. The germline CDR1 and CDR2 sequences are MNHNY and SVGAGI (reference sequence). This chain's CDR3 is CASNPTGDNYGYTF. The CDR3 bases are TGTGCCAGCAACCCAACAGGGGATAACTATGGCTACACCTTC.

This chain uses TRBV18 with TRBJ2-1; 7 nucleotides agree with TRBD2. Per the germline V gene, CDR1 is KGHSH and CDR2 is LQKENI. This CDR3 is built from 14 residues. With V trimmed by 1 base and J by 5 bases, 2 bases remained unmatched. The CDR3 here is CASSPLTSHNEQFF. The CDR3 DNA follows: TGTGCCAGCTCACCACTGACTAGCCACAATGAGCAGTTCTTC.

This chain links TRBV9 with TRBJ1-1, with unresolved D. The CDR3 runs to 16 residues. V was trimmed by 4 bases and J by 1 base, leaving 17 bases between them. Germline V gene sequence: CDR1 SGDLS, CDR2 YYNGEE. CDR3 region: CASSTPIGVGNTEAFF. CDR3 DNA: TGTGCCAGCAGCACCCCGATCGGGGTAGGGAACACTGAAGCTTTCTTT.

A few counts support this clonotype. This sequence joins TRBV28 and TRBJ1-2; tentative D call: TRBD1 (5 bases). From germline, CDR1 is MDHEN and CDR2 SYDVKM. This CDR3 is 12 amino acids long. The V end was cut by 7 bases, the J end by 12 bases, with 18 bases between. CDR3 in amino acids: CASKSGPREDTF. In DNA form, the CDR3 reads TGTGCCAGCAAATCGGGGCCGAGGGAAGACACCTTC.

The rearrangement links TRBV6-6 to TRBJ1-1; D not certain. Germline CDR1 MNHNY, CDR2 SVGAGI (reference sequence). The CDR3 sequence is 13 residues long. V was cut by 9 bases and J by 1 base, with 12 bases left in between. In nucleotides, the CDR3 is TGTGCCAGTACTAGACGGGAGAACACTGAAGCTTTCTTT. It yields the protein CASTRRENTEAFF.

This clonotype was observed a few times. The chain has TRBV18 and TRBJ2-1; D possibly corresponds to TRBD1 (6 bases). CDR3 size: 16 residues. Germline CDR1 is KGHSH and CDR2 is LQKENI. V was cut by 3 bases and J by 0 bases, with 12 bases left in between. DNA of the CDR3: TGTGCCAGCTCACCGTCAGGGGCTGTCTCCTACAATGAGCAGTTCTTC. Amino acids: CASSPSGAVSYNEQFF. Together with reference TRBV18 and TRBJ2-1, the CDR3 gives the full variable domain: NAGVMQNPRHLVRRRGQEARLRCSPMKGHSHVYWYRQLPEEGLKFMVYLQKENIIDESGMPKERFSAEFPKEGPSILRIQQVVRGDSAAYFCASSPSGAVSYNEQFFGPGTRLTVL.

The rearrangement joins TRBV5-1 to TRBJ2-5, with a possible D match to TRBD2 (6 bases). Germline CDR1 reads SGHRS; CDR2 reads YFSETQ. The CDR3 runs 16 residues. The ends were cut back, 0 bases at V and 5 bases at J, with 17 bases in the middle. CDR3 protein: CASSLATGEVLETQYF. The CDR3 nucleotides read TGCGCCAGCAGCTTGGCTACGGGAGAGGTTTTGGAGACCCAGTACTTC.

CDR3 nucleotides: TGCGCCAGCAGCCTCGGGCTAGGGGCCCTAGGGGAGACCCAGTACTTC. Translated: CASSLGLGALGETQYF. V gene TRBV4-1 combines with J gene TRBJ2-5; possibly TRBD1 for D (5 bases). V lost 4 bases to trimming and J lost 5 bases, with 20 bases between them. Germline V gene lookup returns CDR1 MGHRA and CDR2 YSYEKL. This CDR3 contains 16 residues.

The chain employs TRBV3-1 and TRBJ2-7; D is perhaps TRBD2 (5 bases). Germline V gene sequence: CDR1 LGHDT, CDR2 YNNKEL (reference sequence). The CDR3 spans 13 residues. V lost 4 bases and J lost 6, with 13 bases in between. Here the CDR3 reads CASSRGEPAEQYF. The CDR3, as DNA: TGTGCCAGCAGCCGGGGAGAGCCTGCCGAGCAGTACTTC.

The chain has TRBV28 and TRBJ1-2; D might be TRBD1 (5 bases). Trimming stripped 3 bases from V and 8 bases from J, with 13 bases between. The CDR3 covers 13 residues. CDR1 MDHEN and CDR2 SYDVKM come from the germline V gene. The DNA of the CDR3 is TGTGCCAGCAGTTTTAAGGCAAGGGACGGCTACACCTTC. It codes for CASSFKARDGYTF.

This clonotype has just a few counts. The chain is built from TRBV5-1 and TRBJ2-5; TRBD1 aligns across 9 bases. CDR3 length: 17 amino acids. Germline CDR1 SGHRS, CDR2 YFSETQ. V gave up 0 bases and J gave up 2 bases; unmatched junction bases: 8. The CDR3 DNA is TGCGCCAGCAGCTTGGGCCCAAACAGGGGGCTTCAAGAGACCCAGTACTTC. Its translation: CASSLGPNRGLQETQYF.

In its sample, this clonotype was seen a few times. In DNA form, the CDR3 reads TGTGCCACCTCAGCTTGGGAACAAGAGACCCAGTACTTC. Encoded protein: CATSAWEQETQYF. This sequence joins TRBV5-5 and TRBJ2-5; D unresolved. Germline V gene lookup returns CDR1 SGHKS and CDR2 YYEKEE (reference sequence). The CDR3 is 13 residues long. The V gene lost 9 bases and the J gene lost 2 bases, with 14 bases spanning the gap.

This clonotype showed up just once. The chain couples TRBV6-1 to TRBJ2-7; 9 bases align to TRBD1. The CDR3 length is 15 residues. The J segment lost 0 bases and the V segment lost 4 bases, leaving 4 bases of the junction unmatched. Germline V lookup: CDR1 MNHNS, CDR2 SASEGT. CDR3: CASSVMTGGSYEQYF. CDR3 DNA sequence: TGTGCCAGCAGTGTGATGACAGGGGGCTCCTACGAGCAGTACTTC.

The J gene is TRBJ2-7, the V gene TRBV5-5; D is uncertain. CDR3 length: 15 amino acids. Between the trimmed V and J ends, which lost 0 bases and 3 bases, there was a span of 13 bases. Germline CDR1 and CDR2: SGHKS and YYEKEE (reference sequence). This CDR3 reads CASSLDWISSYEQYF. In DNA, the CDR3 is TGTGCCAGCAGCTTGGATTGGATTTCAAGCTACGAGCAGTACTTC.

The chain joins TRBV7-6 to TRBJ2-7; D might be TRBD2 (6 bases). Germline V gene sequence: CDR1 SGHVS, CDR2 FNYEAQ. Trimming cost V 3 bases and J 0 bases, with 21 bases left between them. The CDR3 is 18 amino acids. CDR3 bases: TGTGCCAGCAGCTTCTCTCTAGCGAGGATCAGCCCCTCCTACGAGCAGTACTTC. It codes for CASSFSLARISPSYEQYF.

The chain couples TRBV19 to TRBJ1-1, with unresolved D. CDR1 and CDR2 from the germline V gene are LNHDA and SQIVND (reference sequence). V was clipped by 8 bases and J by 1 base, with 17 bases between them. CDR3 length equals 15 residues. CDR3 coding DNA: TGTGCCAGTCTCGGGGAACAGTTACAGAACACTGAAGCTTTCTTT. As protein: CASLGEQLQNTEAFF. The whole variable domain, filled in from reference TRBV19 and TRBJ1-1, reads DGGITQSPKYLFRKEGQNVTLSCEQNLNHDAMYWYRQDPGQGLRLIYYSQIVNDFQKGDIAEGYSVSREKKESFPLTVTSAQKNPTAFYLCASLGEQLQNTEAFFGQGTRLTVV.

The CDR3 DNA sequence: TGTGCCAGCAGCTCCCGGGGCCTGGGGTATGGCTACACCTTC. This sequence encodes CASSSRGLGYGYTF. The V gene is TRBV7-9, the J gene TRBJ1-2; maybe TRBD1 (5 bases). Germline lookup yields CDR1 SEHNR and CDR2 FQNEAQ (reference sequence). Trimming stripped 4 bases from V and 5 bases from J, with 14 bases between. This CDR3 region has 14 residues.

V and J are TRBV6-5 and TRBJ2-3, with 7 positions matching TRBD2. V gave up 4 bases and J gave up 5 bases; unmatched junction bases: 9. The CDR3 covers 15 residues. Germline V gives CDR1 MNHEY, CDR2 SVGAGI. In DNA form, the CDR3 reads TGTGCCAGCAGTTCCGCCTCGTGGGGGGGAGATACGCAGTATTTT. It is translated as CASSSASWGGDTQYF.

The rearrangement uses TRBV29-1 and TRBJ2-3; D remains ambiguous. CDR3 length: 14 residues. The V and J ends lost 4 bases and 0 bases respectively, with 11 bases between them. Germline lookup yields CDR1 SQVTM and CDR2 ANQGSEA. CDR3 bases: TGCAGCGTTGGTGGCCAGCCTAGCACAGATACGCAGTATTTT. This encodes CSVGGQPSTDTQYF.

The chain combines TRBV6-2 or TRBV6-3 with TRBJ2-1, with 9 bases that match TRBD1. V lost 0 bases and J lost 4; bases outside the gene matches: 10. The CDR3 contains 18 residues. Germline-derived CDR1 and CDR2 are MNHEY and SVGEGT. The CDR3 loop is CASSYSARGQGFYNEQFF. CDR3 nucleotide sequence: TGTGCCAGCAGTTACTCGGCGCGGGGACAGGGCTTTTACAATGAGCAGTTCTTC.

The sample holds a few counts of this clonotype. The chain joins TRBV6-6 to TRBJ1-2; D might be TRBD1 (5 bases). The length of the CDR3 is 15 residues. Trimming removed 2 bases from V and 4 bases from J, with 14 bases in between. Germline CDR1 MNHNY, CDR2 SVGAGI (reference sequence). The CDR3 reads CASSYTRESGYGYTF. As DNA, the CDR3 is TGTGCCAGCAGTTACACCAGGGAGTCTGGCTATGGCTACACCTTC.

This clonotype came up many times. V and J are TRBV7-2 and TRBJ2-5; the D call may be TRBD1 or TRBD2 (7 bases each). CDR1 and CDR2 (germline): SGHTA, FQGNSA. V dropped 5 bases and J dropped 1 base, with 14 bases sitting between them. This CDR3 is built from 15 residues. CDR3 DNA sequence: TGTGCCAGCAGCCCAGGGGGGGCCCTCCAAGAGACCCAGTACTTC. Residues: CASSPGGALQETQYF.

About this clonotype: A junction boundary mismatches the germline segment, possibly from a read error. CDR3 residues: CASSSLAGVGEQFF. The CDR3 nucleotides read TGTGCCTCCAGCAGTCTAGCGGGAGTAGGGGAGCAGTTCTTC. This chain links TRBV15 with TRBJ2-1; 10 bases are shared with TRBD2. The CDR3 totals 14 residues. Germline V gives CDR1 LNHNV, CDR2 YYDKDF (reference sequence).